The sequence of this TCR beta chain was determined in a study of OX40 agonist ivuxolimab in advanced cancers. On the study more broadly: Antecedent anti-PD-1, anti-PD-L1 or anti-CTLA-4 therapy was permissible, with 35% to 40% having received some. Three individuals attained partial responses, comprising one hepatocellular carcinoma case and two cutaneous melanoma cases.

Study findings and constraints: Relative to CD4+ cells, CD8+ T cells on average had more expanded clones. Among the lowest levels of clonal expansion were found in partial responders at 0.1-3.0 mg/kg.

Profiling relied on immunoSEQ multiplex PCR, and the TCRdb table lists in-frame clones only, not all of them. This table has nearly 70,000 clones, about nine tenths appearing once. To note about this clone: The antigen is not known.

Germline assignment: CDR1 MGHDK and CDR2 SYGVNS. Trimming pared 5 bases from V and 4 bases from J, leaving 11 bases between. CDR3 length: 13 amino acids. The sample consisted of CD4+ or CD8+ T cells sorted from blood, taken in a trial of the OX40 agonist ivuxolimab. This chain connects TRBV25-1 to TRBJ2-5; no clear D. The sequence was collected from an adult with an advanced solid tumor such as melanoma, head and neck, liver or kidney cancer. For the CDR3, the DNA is TGTGCCAGCAGTCTCCCAGGAAGAGAGACCCAGTACTTC. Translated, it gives CASSLPGRETQYF.